These T cell receptor beta chains were read from a single sample in a study of blood T cell repertoires in COVID-19. Here immunoSEQ multiplex PCR was the method, and the copy in TCRdb shows in-frame clones only, minus some. Among roughly 300,000 clones listed, just over 90% were seen once. Sequencing was performed on peripheral blood. The receptor source for this set is a woman in her twenties or thirties with COVID-19, enrolled during active disease. Both conserved end residues are trimmed from each CDR3. Each record gives: J gene, CDR3 length, V gene, CDR3 protein.

J: TRBJ2-1
length: 11
V: TRBV19
CDR3: ASSRDRYNEQF

J: TRBJ1-1
length: 15
V: TRBV11-2
CDR3: ASSSPGGQGVNTEAF

J: TRBJ1-1
length: 12
V: TRBV5-5
CDR3: ASRPFGGVTEAF

J: TRBJ2-2
length: 14
V: TRBV6-6
CDR3: ASSYPQGANTGELF

J: TRBJ2-1
length: 13
V: TRBV28
CDR3: ASGVGGFSGNEQF

J: TRBJ1-5
length: 11
V: TRBV30
CDR3: AWSKRVEEPQH

J: TRBJ2-7
length: 13
V: TRBV7-2
CDR3: ASSFGQGPAYEQY

J: TRBJ2-7
length: 13
V: TRBV5-1
CDR3: ASTIGAGGPQEQY

J: TRBJ2-7
length: 12
V: TRBV20-1
CDR3: SASYPGGSYEQY

J: TRBJ1-2
length: 14
V: TRBV3-1/TRBV3-2
CDR3: ASSQDPDSFNYGYT

J: TRBJ1-5
length: 13
V: TRBV19
CDR3: ASSKADSSNQPQH

J: TRBJ1-1
length: 11
V: TRBV19
CDR3: ASSQTGNTEAF

J: TRBJ1-1
length: 11
V: TRBV12-3/TRBV12-4
CDR3: ASDARVNTEAF

J: TRBJ1-5
length: 14
V: TRBV6-6
CDR3: ASTQTGSKSNQPQH

J: TRBJ1-5
length: 16
V: TRBV2
CDR3: ASSDTATGVKSNQPQH

J: TRBJ1-1
length: 14
V: TRBV27
CDR3: ASSLATQGPNTEAF

J: TRBJ1-5
length: 11
V: TRBV29-1
CDR3: SVGQARNQPQH

J: TRBJ2-5
length: 9
V: TRBV20-1
CDR3: SAPVPETQY

J: TRBJ1-1
length: 12
V: TRBV6-5
CDR3: ASRKGGLVTEAF

J: TRBJ1-6
length: 11
V: TRBV9
CDR3: ASSSASGVPLH

J: TRBJ2-1
length: 13
V: TRBV12-5
CDR3: ASGLASGSGNEQF

J: TRBJ1-2
length: 12
V: TRBV2
CDR3: ASSDRDSSYGYT

J: TRBJ1-1
length: 12
V: TRBV7-9
CDR3: ASSSQGWLTEAF

J: TRBJ2-7
length: 11
V: TRBV7-9
CDR3: ASSLRADYEQY

J: TRBJ2-7
length: 12
V: TRBV5-1
CDR3: ASTAGTGNDEQY

J: TRBJ2-3
length: 12
V: TRBV11-2
CDR3: ASSFGGGGDTQY

J: TRBJ2-1
length: 9
V: TRBV28
CDR3: ASSSNNEQF

J: TRBJ1-1
length: 13
V: TRBV5-5
CDR3: ASSFGWEGNTEAF

J: TRBJ2-5
length: 11
V: TRBV19
CDR3: ASSVTVQETQY

J: TRBJ2-1
length: 11
V: TRBV5-4
CDR3: ASSPDWDTEQF

J: TRBJ2-2
length: 12
V: TRBV5-8
CDR3: ASSLDRGHGELF

J: TRBJ1-5
length: 13
V: TRBV6-2/TRBV6-3
CDR3: ASSYGTGARQPQH

J: TRBJ1-1
length: 14
V: TRBV18
CDR3: ASSPGTAALGTEAF

J: TRBJ1-1
length: 12
V: TRBV18
CDR3: ASSPGRGNTEAF

J: TRBJ2-5
length: 12
V: TRBV5-1
CDR3: ASSLGDRQETQY

J: TRBJ1-6
length: 11
V: TRBV12-3/TRBV12-4
CDR3: ASRRSGNSPLH

J: TRBJ1-1
length: 9
V: TRBV29-1
CDR3: SVVRGTEAF

J: TRBJ1-1
length: 13
V: TRBV18
CDR3: ASSPPGQINTEAF

J: TRBJ2-7
length: 13
V: TRBV27
CDR3: ASGDSVGLLDEQY

J: TRBJ2-7
length: 13
V: TRBV19
CDR3: ASSPPEGETYEQY

J: TRBJ2-5
length: 12
V: TRBV7-9
CDR3: ASSFPRSGETQY

J: TRBJ2-5
length: 14
V: TRBV20-1
CDR3: SASISGRARAETQY

J: TRBJ2-2
length: 10
V: TRBV9
CDR3: ASGRDTGELF

J: TRBJ1-1
length: 12
V: TRBV10-3
CDR3: AISEPDRNTEAF

J: TRBJ1-1
length: 12
V: TRBV5-6
CDR3: ASSLYRVGTEAF

J: TRBJ2-7
length: 11
V: TRBV11-2
CDR3: ASSQDRVDEQY

J: TRBJ2-2
length: 13
V: TRBV7-2
CDR3: ASSPGQGPTGELF

J: TRBJ2-2
length: 13
V: TRBV27
CDR3: ASSPNRVNTGELF

J: TRBJ2-5
length: 13
V: TRBV5-4
CDR3: ASSLSGLAKETQY

J: TRBJ2-7
length: 13
V: TRBV28
CDR3: ASSETGNRDYEQY

J: TRBJ2-7
length: 13
V: TRBV5-8
CDR3: AGTGADLGTYEQY

J: TRBJ1-1
length: 13
V: TRBV3-1/TRBV3-2
CDR3: ASSRLYRGYTEAF